One T cell receptor beta chain is described in this entry. The data belong to a study of T cell changes during pregnancy in multiple sclerosis. The repertoire was sequenced with immunoSEQ multiplex PCR; TCRdb's copy has only in-frame clones and lacks some. The sample has approximately 94,000 clones; 80% to 95% are singletons. The CDR3 loop spans 16 amino acids. Losses at the gene ends were 5 bases for V and 4 bases for J; bases not matched to a gene: 11. The V gene's germline CDR1 is MNHNY and CDR2 SVGAGI (reference sequence). The TCR comes from a female donor with multiple sclerosis, enrolled in a pregnancy study. The material sequenced was peripheral blood, taken after pregnancy. J is TRBJ2-3 and V is TRBV6-6, with 8 bases aligning to TRBD2. The DNA of the CDR3 is TGTGCCAGCAGTGGGTCTGGCGGGGGGCCCCCAGATACGCAGTATTTT. Amino acid sequence: CASSGSGGGPPDTQYF.